This T cell receptor beta chain was recorded in a study of CD8 T cell repertoires and HIV-1 epitope variants. Study details: Separate wells received one of Twenty-five Gag or Nef variant peptides. Tested: three Gag epitope families, Nef HW9 and YT9.

Broader study findings: The TAALDMSHF plasma variant had no responses, unlike KF9 (five clonotypes) and HW9 (one).

The repertoire was sequenced with immunoSEQ multiplex PCR; TCRdb's copy has only in-frame clones and lacks some. This sample has around 3,300 clones; 69% occur once, and the top ten carry about 39%. V was pared by 1 base and J by 6 bases, with 8 bases of the junction left unmatched. The CDR3 consists of 16 residues. Looked up from germline, CDR1 is SGHVS and CDR2 is FQNEAQ. On this clone: Antigen unknown.

The V and J genes are TRBV7-8 and TRBJ1-5; 8 positions agree with TRBD1. Input material: cultured CD8+ T cells derived from PBMCs. The origin of this receptor is a male donor with HIV. CDR3 DNA: TGTGCCAGCAGCTTAGGATTACAGGGGGGGGGTCAGCCCCAGCATTTT. Its protein is CASSLGLQGGGQPQHF.